This note documents a single TCR beta chain sequence. This specimen belongs to a study of blood T cell repertoires in COVID-19. Looking at the study overall: Some COVID-19 samples were acute and others convalescent; all came from the United States, Italy and Spain. Sample material is recorded as cDNA or gDNA derived from T cells, B-cell-depleted T cells, or PBMCs.

The trim removed 4 bases at V and 2 bases at J, leaving 6 bases unmatched. Germline values: CDR1 MNHEY, CDR2 SMNVEV (reference sequence). This CDR3 spans 16 amino acids. Per the authors' pipeline: Estimated nucleated cell counts came from reference gene primer amplification. This table comes from immunoSEQ multiplex PCR, and its TCRdb copy is limited to in-frame clones, with some not included. The D gene and trimming were derived from the DNA, and the V and J assignments and clone size from that table. In the table there are around 300,000 clones, roughly 87% of which are singletons. The origin of this receptor is a man aged 50-60 years with active or convalescent COVID-19. J is TRBJ2-1 and V is TRBV27; 9 bases fit TRBD1. The specimen was peripheral blood. CDR3 region: CASSSRTGVTYNEQFF. For the CDR3, the DNA is TGTGCCAGCAGTTCCAGGACAGGGGTTACCTACAATGAGCAGTTCTTC.